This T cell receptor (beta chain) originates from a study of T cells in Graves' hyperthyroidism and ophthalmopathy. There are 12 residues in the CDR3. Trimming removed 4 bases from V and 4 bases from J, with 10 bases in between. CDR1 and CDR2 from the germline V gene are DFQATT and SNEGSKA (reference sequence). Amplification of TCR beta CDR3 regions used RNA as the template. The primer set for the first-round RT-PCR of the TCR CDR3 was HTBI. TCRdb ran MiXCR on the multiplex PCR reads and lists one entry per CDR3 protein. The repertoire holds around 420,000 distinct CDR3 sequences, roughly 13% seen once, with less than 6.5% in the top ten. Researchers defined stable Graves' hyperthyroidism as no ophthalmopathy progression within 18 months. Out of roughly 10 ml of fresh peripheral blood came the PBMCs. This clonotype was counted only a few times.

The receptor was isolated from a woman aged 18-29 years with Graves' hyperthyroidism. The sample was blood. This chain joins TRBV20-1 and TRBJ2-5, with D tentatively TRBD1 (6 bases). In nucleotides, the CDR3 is TGCAGTGCTACAGGGGTCCCAGAGACCCAGTACTTC. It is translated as CSATGVPETQYF.